This T cell receptor (beta chain) was recovered during a study of Ad26.COV2.S vaccination and SARS-CoV-2 variants. Study information: Into the muscle, Ad26.COV2.S was dosed once or twice, 56 days apart.

Treatment described: over 15 received Ad26.COV2.S at low or high dose, single or two shots; five or six received placebo; per-sample allocation not given. Sampling occurred on day 63 after the first vaccine or placebo injection. Sequencing was performed with immunoSEQ multiplex PCR; in TCRdb, only in-frame clones are kept and a portion is missing. The table records some 390,000 clones, 70% to 90% of them present only once. In its sample, this clone was seen a few times. Its target is unknown. Overall study results and limits: Among vaccine recipients, spike-specific TCR breadth exceeded that of placebo recipients. Vaccinated and placebo-treated recipients had similar non-spike TCR breadth. The breadth of spike-specific CD8+ and CD4+ T cell responses after vaccination was reportedly substantial.

Germline assignment: CDR1 SNHLY and CDR2 FYNNEI. V dropped 6 bases and J dropped 4 bases, with 4 bases sitting between them. The CDR3 is 12 amino acids. The sequence came from a person between 18 and 59 years old who received the Ad26.COV2.S COVID-19 vaccine or a placebo. The chain is built from TRBV2 and TRBJ1-6; no reliable D call. The specimen was peripheral blood, collected in a trial of Ad26.COV2.S vaccine versus placebo. The DNA for the CDR3 is TGTGCCAGCAGCCCTTATAATTCACCCCTCCACTTT. This sequence encodes CASSPYNSPLHF.